This TCR beta chain was recorded in a study of T-cell memory formation after mild COVID-19. TCRdb used MiXCR to reprocess the 5' RACE reads, holding one entry per CDR3 protein. Among more than 450,000 distinct CDR3 sequences listed, under 20% were seen once. The CDR3 sequence is 16 residues long. The germline V gene has CDR1 SEHNR and CDR2 FQNEAQ (reference sequence). V was pared by 6 bases and J by 2 bases, with 10 bases of the junction left unmatched. V and J are TRBV7-9 and TRBJ1-1; 9 bases agree with TRBD1. This clonotype was obtained from an adult woman who had mild COVID-19 (a few samples of this study predate the infection). Cell type and time point are not known. Sequencing was done on a sample of PBMCs or a T cell subset sorted from them (not recorded which). CDR3 bases: TGTGCCAGCAGTTCTCCGGGACAGGGAGATAACACTGAAGCTTTCTTT. Translation gives CASSSPGQGDNTEAFF. Looking up the rest from reference TRBV7-9 and TRBJ1-1 gives the full variable domain: DTGVSQNPRHKITKRGQNVTFRCDPISEHNRLYWYRQTLGQGPEFLTYFQNEAQLEKSRLLSDRFSAERPKGSFSTLEIQRTEQGDSAMYLCASSSPGQGDNTEAFFGQGTRLTVV.